A single sample is the source of the 20 T cell receptor beta chains below, sequenced in a study of T cells in localized non-small cell lung cancer (TCRdb year 2020). Receptor libraries were prepared by the immunoSEQ multiplex PCR assay. The immuneACCESS repertoire file appears here via TCRdb, limited to in-frame rearrangements. These files lack a portion of the clones; in checked studies, under half of the deficit traces to unresolved V genes, and the cause of the others is not known. The sample table shows 23,000 or so clones, and roughly 86% are seen once. 5% to 6.5% of the sample is held by the ten biggest clonotypes. The material sequenced was peripheral blood, taken before any cancer treatment. Every receptor here comes from a male donor aged 60 or over with stage II squamous cell lung carcinoma.

The V call is TRBV21-1, the J call TRBJ2-7. TRBV21-1 constitutes a pseudogene. The CDR3 length is 12 residues. CDR3 loop: CASSTRDQALLF. The DNA for the CDR3 is TGTGCCAGCAGCACTCGGGACCAGGCTCTTCTCTTC.

This chain links TRBV30 with TRBJ1-3; maybe TRBD1 (5 bases). The germline gives CDR1 GTSNPN, CDR2 SVGIG (reference sequence). The CDR3 totals 15 residues. V was cut by 7 bases and J by 0 bases, with 16 bases left in between. The CDR3 DNA follows: TGTGCCTCCGGGGGGAGGGAACTCTCTGGAAACACCATATATTTT. This encodes CASGGRELSGNTIYF.

The chain has TRBV27 and TRBJ2-1; 12 nucleotides align to TRBD2. The CDR3 spans 18 residues. Germline V gene data show CDR1 as MNHEY and CDR2 as SMNVEV (reference sequence). The V and J ends lost 6 bases and 6 bases, in that order; junction bases with no gene match: 15. CDR3 coding DNA: TGTGCCAGCAGCCTCGGGACTAGCGGGCTACATAGCCTCAATGAGCAGTTCTTC. Translated, it gives CASSLGTSGLHSLNEQFF.

The rearrangement links TRBV4-3 to TRBJ2-6, with 9 bases aligning to TRBD1. The germline V gene encodes CDR1 LGHNA and CDR2 YSLEER. CDR3 size: 19 residues. V lost 0 bases and J lost 0; bases outside the gene matches: 6. The CDR3 here is CASSQEGQGSYSGANVLTF. The DNA for the CDR3 is TGCGCCAGCAGCCAAGAGGGACAGGGATCATACTCTGGGGCCAACGTCCTGACTTTC.

CDR3 residues: CASSPGSFYEQYF. In DNA form, the CDR3 reads TGTGCCAGCAGTCCCGGGAGCTTCTACGAGCAGTACTTC. V is TRBV6-5 and J is TRBJ2-7; D is possibly TRBD2 (6 bases). This CDR3 has 13 residues. The V gene lost 5 bases and the J gene lost 3 bases, with 11 bases spanning the gap. In germline, CDR1 is MNHEY, CDR2 SVGAGI.

The rearrangement links TRBV30 to TRBJ2-7, with 10 bases lining up with TRBD1. The V segment lost 3 bases and the J segment 9 bases; nucleotides outside the gene matches: 17. The CDR3 runs to 16 residues. The germline CDR1 and CDR2 sequences are GTSNPN and SVGIG (reference sequence). This chain's CDR3 is CAWRAQPGQGSVGQYF. As DNA, the CDR3 is TGTGCCTGGAGGGCCCAACCGGGACAGGGGAGTGTAGGGCAGTACTTC.

The rearrangement links TRBV19 to TRBJ1-2; TRBD1 matches 11 bases. Germline CDR1 is LNHDA and CDR2 is SQIVND (reference sequence). The CDR3 length is 14 residues. Losses at the gene ends were 7 bases for V and 6 bases for J; bases not matched to a gene: 7. This CDR3 is CASTPDRGLDGYTF. The CDR3 DNA reads as TGTGCCAGTACCCCGGACAGGGGGCTGGATGGCTACACCTTC.

There are a few counts of this clone. This sequence joins TRBV19 and TRBJ2-1; no reliable D call. The CDR3 runs to 15 residues. V was shortened by 4 bases and J by 4 bases, with 14 bases between the two germline ends. In germline, CDR1 is LNHDA, CDR2 SQIVND (reference sequence). The CDR3 DNA reads TGTGCCAGTAGTAGAGAGGCGGCTCAATACAATGAGCAGTTCTTC. Amino acids: CASSREAAQYNEQFF. The variable domain in full, with the rest retrieved from reference TRBV19 and TRBJ2-1, is DGGITQSPKYLFRKEGQNVTLSCEQNLNHDAMYWYRQDPGQGLRLIYYSQIVNDFQKGDIAEGYSVSREKKESFPLTVTSAQKNPTAFYLCASSREAAQYNEQFFGPGTRLTVL.

The genes are TRBV6-6 and TRBJ2-2, with 8 nucleotides matching TRBD2. V trimming: 8 bases; J trimming: 6 bases; junction bases outside the gene matches: 14. CDR1 and CDR2 (germline): MNHNY, SVGAGI (reference sequence). The CDR3 length is 16 residues. CDR3 amino acids: CASGVPGGGRAGELFF. The CDR3 DNA reads TGTGCCAGCGGCGTGCCCGGCGGGGGGAGGGCCGGGGAGCTGTTTTTT.

This chain uses TRBV11-3 with TRBJ2-1; D remains unclear. Germline V gene lookup returns CDR1 SGHNT and CDR2 YENEEA. The CDR3 length is 15 residues. Trimming shortened V by 5 bases and J by 0 bases, and 11 bases separated the two germline ends. DNA for the CDR3: TGTGCCAGCAGCCTCGAGGCTAGCTCCTACAATGAGCAGTTCTTC. As protein: CASSLEASSYNEQFF.

The rearrangement uses TRBV6-5 and TRBJ2-3; D not resolved. V gave up 2 bases and J gave up 10 bases, with 13 bases separating them. The germline V gene encodes CDR1 MNHEY and CDR2 SVGAGI. This CDR3 has 13 residues. Here the CDR3 reads CASSYDWQRAQYF. CDR3 bases: TGTGCCAGCAGTTACGACTGGCAAAGGGCGCAGTATTTT.

This sequence joins TRBV9 and TRBJ2-3, with TRBD2 matching over 9 bases. The CDR3 runs 21 residues. Germline CDR1 and CDR2: SGDLS and YYNGEE. The V gene end was trimmed by 0 bases and the J gene end by 3 bases; junction bases not matched to a gene: 20. CDR3 in amino acids: CASSVGFRTGIAGERTDTQYF. In nucleotides, the CDR3 is TGTGCCAGCAGCGTAGGCTTTAGGACAGGTATAGCGGGAGAGAGGACAGATACGCAGTATTTT.

The J gene is TRBJ1-1, the V gene TRBV2; 7 nucleotides align to TRBD1. CDR1 is SNHLY and CDR2 is FYNNEI in the germline V gene. V lost 1 base, J lost 7 bases, and 6 bases stayed unmatched. The CDR3 covers 14 residues. CDR3 nucleotides: TGTGCCAGCAGTGAAGGGCAGGGGGTACTTGAAGCTTTCTTT. Translating it yields CASSEGQGVLEAFF.

J is TRBJ2-2 and V is TRBV18; D is possibly TRBD1 (6 bases). The V end lost 5 bases, the J end lost 0 bases, and 10 bases lay between the germline ends. The CDR3 covers 15 residues. CDR1 KGHSH and CDR2 LQKENI come from the germline V gene. DNA of the CDR3: TGTGCCAGCTCATCCGGGACAACGAACACCGGGGAGCTGTTTTTT. This codes for CASSSGTTNTGELFF. Based on the CDR3 plus reference TRBV18 and TRBJ2-2, the full variable domain is NAGVMQNPRHLVRRRGQEARLRCSPMKGHSHVYWYRQLPEEGLKFMVYLQKENIIDESGMPKERFSAEFPKEGPSILRIQQVVRGDSAAYFCASSSGTTNTGELFFGEGSRLTVL.

J is TRBJ2-7 and V is TRBV7-3, with 9 positions matching TRBD1. This CDR3 has 14 residues. Germline loops: CDR1 SGHTA, CDR2 FQGTGA. Losses at the gene ends were 5 bases for V and 2 bases for J; bases not matched to a gene: 4. CDR3 amino acids: CASSITGGPYEQYF. The CDR3 nucleotides read TGTGCCAGCAGCATTACAGGGGGCCCCTACGAGCAGTACTTC.

This chain uses TRBV19 with TRBJ2-7, with 13 bases lining up with TRBD2. Trimming took 9 bases from V and 6 from J; bases not matched to a gene: 5. The CDR3 spans 13 residues. Germline V gives CDR1 LNHDA, CDR2 SQIVND (reference sequence). The CDR3 protein is CASTTSGRLEQYF. The CDR3 DNA is TGTGCCAGCACGACTAGCGGGAGGCTCGAGCAGTACTTC.

The rearrangement links TRBV14 to TRBJ2-1; 13 positions agree with TRBD2. This CDR3 contains 18 residues. The junction had 12 bases not matched to a gene; V was cut back by 0 bases and J by 10 bases. Germline CDR1 and CDR2: SGHDN and FVKESK. This CDR3 reads CASSQDQLAGGFWSEQFF. The CDR3 DNA sequence: TGTGCCAGCAGCCAAGATCAACTAGCGGGAGGGTTCTGGAGCGAGCAGTTCTTC.

The V and J genes are TRBV11-2 and TRBJ1-1, with a tentative D call TRBD1 (6 bases). Per germline, CDR1 SGHAT and CDR2 FQNNGV. The CDR3 runs 13 residues. V lost 5 bases and J 5 bases, leaving 12 bases between the germline ends. The chain's CDR3 is CASSRSQGTEAFF. In DNA, the CDR3 is TGTGCCAGCAGCCGTAGTCAGGGGACTGAAGCTTTCTTT.

This chain links TRBV2 with TRBJ2-3, with a weak D call TRBD1 (5 bases). Germline values: CDR1 SNHLY, CDR2 FYNNEI. V lost 6 bases and J 4 bases, leaving 8 bases between the germline ends. The CDR3 is 12 residues long. CDR3 protein: CASRGEADTQYF. For the CDR3, the DNA is TGTGCCAGCAGAGGGGAAGCAGATACGCAGTATTTT.

The chain is built from TRBV15 and TRBJ2-2, with D maybe TRBD1 (5 bases). This CDR3 region has 13 residues. Germline V gives CDR1 LNHNV, CDR2 YYDKDF (reference sequence). V shed 6 bases and J shed 4 bases, with 9 bases lying between them. The CDR3 is CATRPGFTGELFF. Written as DNA, the CDR3 is TGTGCCACCAGGCCAGGGTTCACCGGGGAGCTGTTTTTT.